The sequence of this TCR beta chain was determined in a study of T cells in Graves' hyperthyroidism and ophthalmopathy. Overall study context: Before treatment of any kind, peripheral blood was taken at initial diagnosis.

Remarks on this clonotype: Its specificity is unknown. One end of the junction does not line up with germline, which may come from a read error.

There were TCR beta CDR3 regions amplified from RNA transcripts. An initial round of RT-PCR targeting the TCR CDR3 relied on the HTBI primer set. TCRdb used MiXCR to reprocess the multiplex PCR reads, holding one entry per CDR3 protein. The sample includes more than 500,000 distinct CDR3 sequences, 13% to 15% seen only once; the top ten take around 14%. The PBMCs had their origin in roughly 10 ml of fresh peripheral blood. Study-wide results and limits: Blood also held most thyroid clonotypes expanded beyond 0.001. Before onset, by a median of around six months, the model predicted ophthalmopathy.

This CDR3 is built from 17 residues. CDR1 and CDR2 (germline): WSHSY, SAAADI. The sequencing sample was made of blood. The chain employs TRBV10-2 and TRBJ2-1; 14 bases line up with TRBD2. The sequence came from a woman aged 35 to 49 with Graves' hyperthyroidism. In DNA form, the CDR3 reads TGCGCCAGCATTGGGACTAGCGGGAGAGTATCCTACAATGCGCAGTTCTTC. It codes for CASIGTSGRVSYNAQFF.